This T cell receptor (beta chain) was recovered during a study of cytomegalovirus exposure and HLA in healthy donors. Study results and caveats: Only CMV serostatus was available as immune exposure information. Reportedly, a later analysis found an Asian-associated ancestry cluster had fewer N-insertions than the roughly 670-donor mean.

The study ran its PCR with 60 Vbeta and 13 Jbeta primers. Repertoires were generated with immunoSEQ multiplex PCR, while TCRdb's copy carries only in-frame clones and drops some. In the table there are 95,000 to 100,000 clones, about 70% of which are singletons. Looked up from germline, CDR1 is SGHAT and CDR2 is FQDESV (reference sequence). Trimming left V 2 bases short and J 0 bases short, with 7 bases between. The CDR3 has 14 amino acids. A note on this clone: The antigen remains undetermined.

Source material: PBMCs. The V and J genes are TRBV11-1 and TRBJ1-1, with D unresolved. The TCR sequence derives from a woman between 40 and 55 years old in good health and CMV-seronegative. The CDR3 DNA sequence: TGTGCCAGCAGCTTACAGAATTTGAACACTGAAGCTTTCTTT. Translated: CASSLQNLNTEAFF.